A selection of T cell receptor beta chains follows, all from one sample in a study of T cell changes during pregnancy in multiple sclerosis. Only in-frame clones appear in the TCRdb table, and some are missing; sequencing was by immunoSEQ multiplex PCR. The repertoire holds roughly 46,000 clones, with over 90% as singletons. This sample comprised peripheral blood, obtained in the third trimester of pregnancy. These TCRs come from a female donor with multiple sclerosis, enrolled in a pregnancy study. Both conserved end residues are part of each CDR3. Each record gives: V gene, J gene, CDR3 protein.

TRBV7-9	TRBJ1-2	CASSQTYRAEDYGYTF
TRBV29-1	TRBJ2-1	CSVEDGQGNEQFF
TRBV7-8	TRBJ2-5	CASSLSEQETQYF
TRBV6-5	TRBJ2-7	CASSYTSGFATHEQYF
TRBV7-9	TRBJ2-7	CASSSGRGQGNEQYF
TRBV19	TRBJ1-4	CASSIQGGNEKLFF
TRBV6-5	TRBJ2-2	CASSYGAGVPGELFF
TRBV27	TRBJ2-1	CASSLYSGSGEQFF
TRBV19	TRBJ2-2	CASSIAGIGDTGELFF
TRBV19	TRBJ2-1	CASSMLAERENEQFF
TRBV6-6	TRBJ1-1	CASSPSRDSPFEAFF
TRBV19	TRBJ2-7	CASSLAGKSYEQYF
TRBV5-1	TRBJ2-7	CASSKETQGARREQYF
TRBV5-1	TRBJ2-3	CASSFGQNTDTQYF
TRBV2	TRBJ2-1	CASSPLAVNNEQFF
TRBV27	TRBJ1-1	CASSLRGQSRFTNTEAFF
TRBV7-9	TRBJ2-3	CASSPSLGTRDTQYF
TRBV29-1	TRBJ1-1	CSVRPRQGASNTEAFF
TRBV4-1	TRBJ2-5	CASSRDTAQETQYF
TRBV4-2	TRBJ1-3	CASSPDRGPQNTIYF